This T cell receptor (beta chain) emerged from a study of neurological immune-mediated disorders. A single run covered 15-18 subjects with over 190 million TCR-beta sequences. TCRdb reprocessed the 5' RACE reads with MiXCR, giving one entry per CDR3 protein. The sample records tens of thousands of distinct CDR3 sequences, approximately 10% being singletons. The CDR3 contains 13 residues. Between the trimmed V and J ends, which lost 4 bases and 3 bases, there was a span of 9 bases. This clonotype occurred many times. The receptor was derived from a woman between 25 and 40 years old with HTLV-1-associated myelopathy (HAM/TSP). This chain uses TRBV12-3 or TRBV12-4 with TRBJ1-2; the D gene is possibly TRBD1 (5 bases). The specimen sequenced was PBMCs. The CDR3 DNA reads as TGTGCCAGCAGTTCCGACAGCTACTATGGCTACACCTTC. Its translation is CASSSDSYYGYTF.